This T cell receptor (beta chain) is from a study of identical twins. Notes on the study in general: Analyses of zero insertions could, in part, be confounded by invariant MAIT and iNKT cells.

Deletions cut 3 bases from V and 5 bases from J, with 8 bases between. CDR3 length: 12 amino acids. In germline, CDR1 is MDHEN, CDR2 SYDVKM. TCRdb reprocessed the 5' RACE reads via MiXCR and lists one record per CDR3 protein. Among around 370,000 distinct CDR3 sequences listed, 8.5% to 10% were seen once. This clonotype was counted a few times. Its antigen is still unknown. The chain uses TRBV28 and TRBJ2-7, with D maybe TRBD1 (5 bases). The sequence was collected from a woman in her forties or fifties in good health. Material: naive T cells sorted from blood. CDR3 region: CASSFTRDEQYF. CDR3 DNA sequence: TGTGCCAGCAGTTTTACCAGGGACGAGCAGTACTTC.